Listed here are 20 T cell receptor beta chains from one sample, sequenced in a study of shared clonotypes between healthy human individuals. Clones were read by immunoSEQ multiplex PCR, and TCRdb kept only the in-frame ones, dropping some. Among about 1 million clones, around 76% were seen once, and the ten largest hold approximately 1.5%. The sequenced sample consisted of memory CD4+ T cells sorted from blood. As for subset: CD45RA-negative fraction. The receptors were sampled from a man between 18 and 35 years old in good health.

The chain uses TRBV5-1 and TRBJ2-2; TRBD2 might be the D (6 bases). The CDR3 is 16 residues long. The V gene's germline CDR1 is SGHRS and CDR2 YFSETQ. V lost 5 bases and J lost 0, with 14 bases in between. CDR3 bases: TGCGCCAGCAGGATCGGGGGTGAGGCGAACACCGGGGAGCTGTTTTTT. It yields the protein CASRIGGEANTGELFF.

CDR3 loop: CASRSTGGGSPLHF. The CDR3 nucleotides read TGTGCCAGCAGGTCGACAGGGGGCGGCTCACCCCTCCACTTT. The chain links TRBV28 to TRBJ1-6; 10 nucleotides line up with TRBD1. Germline V gene sequence: CDR1 MDHEN, CDR2 SYDVKM. The CDR3 is 14 residues long. V lost 6 bases and J lost 10; bases outside the gene matches: 6.

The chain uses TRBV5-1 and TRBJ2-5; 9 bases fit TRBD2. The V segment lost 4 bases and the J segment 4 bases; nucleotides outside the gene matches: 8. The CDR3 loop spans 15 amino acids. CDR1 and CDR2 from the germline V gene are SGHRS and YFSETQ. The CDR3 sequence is CASSNQGGRAETQYF. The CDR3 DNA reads TGCGCCAGCAGCAATCAAGGCGGGAGGGCAGAGACCCAGTACTTC.

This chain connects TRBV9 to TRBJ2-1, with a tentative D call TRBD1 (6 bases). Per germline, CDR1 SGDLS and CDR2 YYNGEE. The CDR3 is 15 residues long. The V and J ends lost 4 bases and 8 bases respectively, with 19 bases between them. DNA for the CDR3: TGTGCCAGCAGCACCCGAGTAACAGGGATCGATGAGCAGTTCTTC. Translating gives CASSTRVTGIDEQFF.

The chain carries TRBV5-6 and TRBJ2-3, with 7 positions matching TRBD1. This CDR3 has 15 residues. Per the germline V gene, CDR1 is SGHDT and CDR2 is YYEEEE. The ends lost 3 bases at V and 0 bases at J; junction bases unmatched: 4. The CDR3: CASSSDRVSTDTQYF. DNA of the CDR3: TGTGCCAGCAGCTCTGACAGGGTGAGCACAGATACGCAGTATTTT.

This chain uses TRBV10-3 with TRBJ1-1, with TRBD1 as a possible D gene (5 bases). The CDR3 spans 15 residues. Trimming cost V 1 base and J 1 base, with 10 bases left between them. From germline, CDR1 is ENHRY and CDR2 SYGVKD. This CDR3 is CAISELGGANTEAFF. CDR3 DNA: TGTGCCATCAGTGAGTTGGGAGGGGCGAACACTGAAGCTTTCTTT.

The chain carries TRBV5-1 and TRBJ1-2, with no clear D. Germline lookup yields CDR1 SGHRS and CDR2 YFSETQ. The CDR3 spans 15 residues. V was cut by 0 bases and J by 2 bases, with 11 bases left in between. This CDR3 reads CASSLELAGNYGYTF. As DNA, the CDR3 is TGCGCCAGCAGCTTGGAGCTGGCTGGGAACTATGGCTACACCTTC.

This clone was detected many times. The CDR3 region has the DNA TGCGCCAGCAGCCAAGGACGGGATCAGCCCCAGCATTTT. Translation: CASSQGRDQPQHF. The chain combines TRBV4-3 with TRBJ1-5; D gene uncertain. V was cut by 1 base and J by 5 bases, with 6 bases left in between. CDR1 is LGHNA, CDR2 YSLEER, per germline. The CDR3 covers 13 residues.

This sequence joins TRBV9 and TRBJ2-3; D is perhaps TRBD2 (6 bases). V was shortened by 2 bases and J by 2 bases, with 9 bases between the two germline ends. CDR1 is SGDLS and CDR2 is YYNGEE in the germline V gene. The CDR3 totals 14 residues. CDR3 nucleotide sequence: TGTGCCAGCAGCGTCGGGGGTCACACAGATACGCAGTATTTT. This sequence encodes CASSVGGHTDTQYF.

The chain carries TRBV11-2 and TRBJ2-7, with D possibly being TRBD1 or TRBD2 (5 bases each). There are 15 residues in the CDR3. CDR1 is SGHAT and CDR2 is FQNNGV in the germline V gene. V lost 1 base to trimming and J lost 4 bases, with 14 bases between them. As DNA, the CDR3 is TGTGCCAGCAGCTTAGTCGGCCCAGGGAGATACGAGCAGTACTTC. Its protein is CASSLVGPGRYEQYF.

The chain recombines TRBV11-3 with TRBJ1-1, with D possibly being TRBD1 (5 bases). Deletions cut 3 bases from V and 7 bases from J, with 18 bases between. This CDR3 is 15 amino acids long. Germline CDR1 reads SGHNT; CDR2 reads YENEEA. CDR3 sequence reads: CASSLGGKPTDEAFF. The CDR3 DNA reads TGTGCCAGCAGCTTGGGGGGGAAGCCAACGGATGAAGCTTTCTTT.

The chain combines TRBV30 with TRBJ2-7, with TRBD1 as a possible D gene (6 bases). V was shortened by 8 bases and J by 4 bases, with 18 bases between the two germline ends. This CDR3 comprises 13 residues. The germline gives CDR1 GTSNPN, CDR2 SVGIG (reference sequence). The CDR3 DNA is TGTGCCGGCTCCAGGGGAGAATTATACGAGCAGTACTTC. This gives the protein CAGSRGELYEQYF.

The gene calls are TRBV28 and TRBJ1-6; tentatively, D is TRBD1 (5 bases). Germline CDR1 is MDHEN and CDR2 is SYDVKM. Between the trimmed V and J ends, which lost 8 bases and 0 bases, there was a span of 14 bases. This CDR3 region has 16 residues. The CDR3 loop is CASSGATSSYNSPLHF. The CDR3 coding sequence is TGTGCCAGCTCTGGGGCGACGAGCTCCTATAATTCACCCCTCCACTTT.

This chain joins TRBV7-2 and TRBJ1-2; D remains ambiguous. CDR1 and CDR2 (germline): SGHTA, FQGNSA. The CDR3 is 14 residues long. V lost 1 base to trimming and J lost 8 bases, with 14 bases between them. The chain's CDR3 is CASSLGASPSGYTF. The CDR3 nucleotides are TGTGCCAGCAGCTTAGGGGCCTCGCCCTCCGGCTACACCTTC.

CDR3 in DNA: TGCGCCAGCAGCTTGGTTGTAGCGGCCATGAACAATGAGCAGTTCTTC. Translation: CASSLVVAAMNNEQFF. The chain has TRBV5-1 and TRBJ2-1; tentatively, D is TRBD2 (6 bases). Germline CDR1 is SGHRS and CDR2 is YFSETQ. The CDR3 sequence is 16 residues long. Trimming shortened V by 0 bases and J by 5 bases, and 15 bases separated the two germline ends.

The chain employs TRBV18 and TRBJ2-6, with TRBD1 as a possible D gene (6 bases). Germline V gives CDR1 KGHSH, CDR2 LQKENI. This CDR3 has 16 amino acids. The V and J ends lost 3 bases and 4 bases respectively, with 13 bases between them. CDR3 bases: TGTGCCAGCTCACCTGAAACAGGGTTCGGGGCCAACGTCCTGACTTTC. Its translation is CASSPETGFGANVLTF. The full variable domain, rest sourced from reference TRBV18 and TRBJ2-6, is NAGVMQNPRHLVRRRGQEARLRCSPMKGHSHVYWYRQLPEEGLKFMVYLQKENIIDESGMPKERFSAEFPKEGPSILRIQQVVRGDSAAYFCASSPETGFGANVLTFGAGSRLTVL.

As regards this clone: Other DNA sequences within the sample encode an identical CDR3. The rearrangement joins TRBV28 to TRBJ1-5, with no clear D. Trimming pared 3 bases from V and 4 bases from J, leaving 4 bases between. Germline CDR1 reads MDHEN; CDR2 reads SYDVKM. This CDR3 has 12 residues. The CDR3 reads CASSLGNQPQHF. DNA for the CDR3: TGTGCCAGCAGTTTGGGAAATCAGCCCCAGCATTTT.

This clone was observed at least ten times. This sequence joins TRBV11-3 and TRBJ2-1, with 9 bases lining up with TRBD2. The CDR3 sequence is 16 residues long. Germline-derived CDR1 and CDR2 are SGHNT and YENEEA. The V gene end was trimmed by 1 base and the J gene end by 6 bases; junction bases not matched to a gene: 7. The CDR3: CASSLGAGGSANEQFF. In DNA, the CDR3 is TGTGCCAGCAGCTTAGGGGCGGGAGGGTCCGCCAATGAGCAGTTCTTC.

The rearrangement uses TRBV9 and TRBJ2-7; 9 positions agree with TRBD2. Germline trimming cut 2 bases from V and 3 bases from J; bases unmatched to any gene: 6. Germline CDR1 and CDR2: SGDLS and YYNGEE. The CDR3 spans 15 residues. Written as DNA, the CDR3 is TGTGCCAGCAGCGTCGGAGCGGGAGGCCTCTACGAGCAGTACTTC. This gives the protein CASSVGAGGLYEQYF.

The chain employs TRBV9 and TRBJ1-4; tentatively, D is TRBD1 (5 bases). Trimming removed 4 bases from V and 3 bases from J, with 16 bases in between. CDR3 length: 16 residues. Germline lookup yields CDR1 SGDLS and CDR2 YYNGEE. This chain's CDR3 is CASSPRRGVANEKLFF. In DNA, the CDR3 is TGTGCCAGCAGCCCCAGGAGAGGGGTTGCTAATGAAAAACTGTTTTTT. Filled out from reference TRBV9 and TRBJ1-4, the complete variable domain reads DSGVTQTPKHLITATGQRVTLRCSPRSGDLSVYWYQQSLDQGLQFLIQYYNGEERAKGNILERFSAQQFPDLHSELNLSSLELGDSALYFCASSPRRGVANEKLFFGSGTQLSVL.